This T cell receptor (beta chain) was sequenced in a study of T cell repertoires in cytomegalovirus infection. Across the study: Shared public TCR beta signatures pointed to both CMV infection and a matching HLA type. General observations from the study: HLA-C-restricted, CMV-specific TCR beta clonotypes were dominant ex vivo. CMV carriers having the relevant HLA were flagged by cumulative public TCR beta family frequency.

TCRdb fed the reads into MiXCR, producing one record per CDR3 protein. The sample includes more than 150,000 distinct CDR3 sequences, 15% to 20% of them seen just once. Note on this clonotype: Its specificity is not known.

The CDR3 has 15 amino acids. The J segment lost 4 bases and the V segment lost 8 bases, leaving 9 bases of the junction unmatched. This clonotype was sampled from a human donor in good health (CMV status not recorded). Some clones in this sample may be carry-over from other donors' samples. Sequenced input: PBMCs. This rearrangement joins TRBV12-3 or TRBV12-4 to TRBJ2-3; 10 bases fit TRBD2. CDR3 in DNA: TGTGCCAGCCCCAGAGCGGGGGGGCTTCCAGATACGCAGTATTTT. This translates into CASPRAGGLPDTQYF.